This TCR beta chain was captured by sequencing in a study of cytomegalovirus exposure and HLA in healthy donors. Study background: Researchers previously reported finding more than 100 million unique TCR beta sequences from some 180 million T cells.

Notes on this clone: Antigen: not known.

CDR1 is MDHEN, CDR2 SYDVKM, per germline. V was pared by 2 bases and J by 6 bases, with 2 bases of the junction left unmatched. This CDR3 has 14 residues. The PCR used 60 Vbeta and 13 Jbeta primers. Some clones are missing from TCRdb's copy, which holds only in-frame ones; the method was immunoSEQ multiplex PCR. Seen here are tens of thousands of clones, around three quarters observed once, and the top ten hold roughly 22%. General study findings and limits: In an earlier analysis, productive rearrangement rates for most beta V segments clustered near 87% or 30%. Certain indistinguishable V segments, among them TRBV6-2 and TRBV6-3, were excluded.

The source material was PBMCs. This chain joins TRBV28 and TRBJ1-4; 8 bases map to TRBD1. This receptor was obtained from a woman aged 35 to 49 in good health and CMV-seropositive. CDR3 residues: CASSLAGGHEKLFF. For the CDR3, the DNA is TGTGCCAGCAGTTTAGCAGGGGGCCATGAAAAACTGTTTTTT.